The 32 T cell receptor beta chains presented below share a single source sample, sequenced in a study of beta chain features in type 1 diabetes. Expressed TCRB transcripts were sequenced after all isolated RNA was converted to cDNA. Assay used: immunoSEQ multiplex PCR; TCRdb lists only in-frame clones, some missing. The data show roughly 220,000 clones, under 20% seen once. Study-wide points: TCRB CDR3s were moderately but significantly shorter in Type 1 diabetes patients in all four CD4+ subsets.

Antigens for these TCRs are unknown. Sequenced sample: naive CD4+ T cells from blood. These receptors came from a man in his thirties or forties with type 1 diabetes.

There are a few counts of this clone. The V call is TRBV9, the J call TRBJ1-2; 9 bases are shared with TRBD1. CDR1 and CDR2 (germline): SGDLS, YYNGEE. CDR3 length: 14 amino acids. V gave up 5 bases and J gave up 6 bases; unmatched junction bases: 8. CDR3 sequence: CASRDGTGNDGYTF. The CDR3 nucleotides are TGTGCCAGCAGAGATGGGACAGGGAACGATGGCTACACCTTC.

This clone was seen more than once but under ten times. CDR3 in DNA: TGTGCCTGGAGTGGAGGGTACGAGCAGTACTTC. Amino acid sequence: CAWSGGYEQYF. The chain employs TRBV30 and TRBJ2-7; perhaps TRBD2 as D (5 bases). Germline CDR1 reads GTSNPN; CDR2 reads SVGIG (reference sequence). Deletions cut 1 base from V and 4 bases from J, with 5 bases between. This CDR3 region has 11 residues.

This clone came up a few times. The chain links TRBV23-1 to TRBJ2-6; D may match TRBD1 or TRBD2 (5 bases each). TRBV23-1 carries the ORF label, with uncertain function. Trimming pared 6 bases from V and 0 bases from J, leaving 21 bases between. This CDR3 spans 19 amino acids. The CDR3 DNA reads TGCGCCAGCAGGCGGAAGACGGGACGCTGTTTCTCTGGGGCCAACGTCCTGACTTTC. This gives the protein CASRRKTGRCFSGANVLTF.

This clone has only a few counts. The CDR3 nucleotides are TGCGCCAGCAGCCAAGAGACAGGGCCCCGTGAGCAGTTCTTC. Protein: CASSQETGPREQFF. The chain employs TRBV4-1 and TRBJ2-1; TRBD1 aligns across 7 bases. With 0 bases clipped from V and 9 bases from J, the junction kept 5 bases outside the gene matches. CDR3 length: 14 amino acids. Germline-derived CDR1 and CDR2 are MGHRA and YSYEKL.

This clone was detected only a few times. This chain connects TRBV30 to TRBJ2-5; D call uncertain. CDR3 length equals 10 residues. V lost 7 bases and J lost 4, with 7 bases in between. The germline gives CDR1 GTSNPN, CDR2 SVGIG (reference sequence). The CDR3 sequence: CASSRETQYF. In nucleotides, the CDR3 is TGTGCCTCCTCCCGAGAGACCCAGTACTTC.

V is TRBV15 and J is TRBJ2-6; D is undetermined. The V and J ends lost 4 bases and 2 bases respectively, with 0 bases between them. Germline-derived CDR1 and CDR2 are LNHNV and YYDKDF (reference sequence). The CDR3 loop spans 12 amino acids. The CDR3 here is CATSTGANVLTF. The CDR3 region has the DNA TGTGCCACCAGCACTGGGGCCAACGTCCTGACTTTC.

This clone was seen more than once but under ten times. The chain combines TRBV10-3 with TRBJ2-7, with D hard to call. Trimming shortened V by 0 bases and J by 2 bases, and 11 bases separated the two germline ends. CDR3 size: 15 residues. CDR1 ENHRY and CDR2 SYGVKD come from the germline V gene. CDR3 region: CAISESNHPTYEQYF. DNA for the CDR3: TGTGCCATCAGTGAGTCAAACCATCCAACCTACGAGCAGTACTTC.

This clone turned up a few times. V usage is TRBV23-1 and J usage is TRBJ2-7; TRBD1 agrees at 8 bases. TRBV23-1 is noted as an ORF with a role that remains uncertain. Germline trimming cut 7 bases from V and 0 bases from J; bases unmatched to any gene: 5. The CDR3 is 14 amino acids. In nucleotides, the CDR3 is TGCGCCAGCACAGGACAGGGTAGCTCCTACGAGCAGTACTTC. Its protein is CASTGQGSSYEQYF.

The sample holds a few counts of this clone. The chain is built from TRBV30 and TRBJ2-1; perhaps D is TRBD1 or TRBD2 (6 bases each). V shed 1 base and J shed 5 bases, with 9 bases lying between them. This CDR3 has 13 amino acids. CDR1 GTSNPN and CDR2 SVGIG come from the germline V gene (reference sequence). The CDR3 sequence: CAWSGGTNNEQFF. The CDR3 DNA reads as TGTGCCTGGAGTGGCGGGACAAACAATGAGCAGTTCTTC.

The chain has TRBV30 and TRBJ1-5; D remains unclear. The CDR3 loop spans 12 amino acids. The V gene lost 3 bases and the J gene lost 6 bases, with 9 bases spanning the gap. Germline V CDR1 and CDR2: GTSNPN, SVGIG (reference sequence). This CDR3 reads CAWRGTSQPQHF. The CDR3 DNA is TGTGCCTGGAGGGGAACTAGTCAGCCCCAGCATTTT.

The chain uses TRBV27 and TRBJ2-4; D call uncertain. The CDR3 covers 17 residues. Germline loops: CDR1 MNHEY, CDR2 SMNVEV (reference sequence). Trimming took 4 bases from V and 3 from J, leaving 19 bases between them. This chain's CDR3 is CASSSHLGFLGKNIQYF. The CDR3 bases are TGTGCCAGCAGTTCCCACCTTGGGTTCCTGGGCAAAAACATTCAGTACTTC.

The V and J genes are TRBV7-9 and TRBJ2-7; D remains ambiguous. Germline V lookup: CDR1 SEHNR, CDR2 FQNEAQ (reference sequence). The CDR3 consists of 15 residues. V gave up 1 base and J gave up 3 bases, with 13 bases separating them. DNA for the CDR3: TGTGCCAGCAGCTTAGGATCACCTTCGAACTACGAGCAGTACTTC. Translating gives CASSLGSPSNYEQYF.

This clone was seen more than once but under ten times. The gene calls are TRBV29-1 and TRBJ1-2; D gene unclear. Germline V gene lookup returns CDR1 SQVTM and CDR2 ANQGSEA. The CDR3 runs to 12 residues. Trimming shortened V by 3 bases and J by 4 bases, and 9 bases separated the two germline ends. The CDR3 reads CSVDPSGYGYTF. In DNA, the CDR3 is TGCAGCGTTGACCCGAGCGGCTATGGCTACACCTTC.

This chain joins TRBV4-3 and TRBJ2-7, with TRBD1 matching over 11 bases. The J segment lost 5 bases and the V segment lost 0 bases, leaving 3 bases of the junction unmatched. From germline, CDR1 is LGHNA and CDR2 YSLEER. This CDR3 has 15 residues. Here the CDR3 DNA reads TGCGCCAGCAGCCAAGAGGACAGGGGGCTTCACGAGCAGTACTTC. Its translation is CASSQEDRGLHEQYF.

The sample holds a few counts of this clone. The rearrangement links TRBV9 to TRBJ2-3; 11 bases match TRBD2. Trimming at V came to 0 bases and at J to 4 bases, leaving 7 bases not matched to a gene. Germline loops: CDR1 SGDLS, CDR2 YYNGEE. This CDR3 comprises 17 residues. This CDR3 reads CASSVAATSGSADTQYF. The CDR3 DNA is TGTGCCAGCAGCGTAGCGGCCACTAGCGGGAGTGCAGATACGCAGTATTTT.

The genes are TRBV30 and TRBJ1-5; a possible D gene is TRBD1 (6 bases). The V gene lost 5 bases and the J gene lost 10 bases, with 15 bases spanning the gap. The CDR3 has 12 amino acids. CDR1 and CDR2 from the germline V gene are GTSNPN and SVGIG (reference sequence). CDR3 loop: CAWGRGGGPQHF. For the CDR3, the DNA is TGTGCCTGGGGCCGTGGAGGGGGACCCCAGCATTTT.

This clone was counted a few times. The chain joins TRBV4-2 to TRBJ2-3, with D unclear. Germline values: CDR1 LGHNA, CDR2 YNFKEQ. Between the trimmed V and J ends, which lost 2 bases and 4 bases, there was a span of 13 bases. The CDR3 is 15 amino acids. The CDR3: CASSQTRSDSDTQYF. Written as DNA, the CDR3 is TGTGCCAGCAGCCAAACGAGAAGCGATTCAGATACGCAGTATTTT.

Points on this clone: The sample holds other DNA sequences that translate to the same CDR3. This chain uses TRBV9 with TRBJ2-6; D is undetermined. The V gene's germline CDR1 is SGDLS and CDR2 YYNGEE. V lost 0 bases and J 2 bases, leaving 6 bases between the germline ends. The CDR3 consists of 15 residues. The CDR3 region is CASSVGGAGANVLTF. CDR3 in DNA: TGTGCCAGCAGCGTAGGGGGTGCTGGGGCCAACGTCCTGACTTTC. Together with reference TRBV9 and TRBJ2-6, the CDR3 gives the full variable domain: DSGVTQTPKHLITATGQRVTLRCSPRSGDLSVYWYQQSLDQGLQFLIQYYNGEERAKGNILERFSAQQFPDLHSELNLSSLELGDSALYFCASSVGGAGANVLTFGAGSRLTVL.

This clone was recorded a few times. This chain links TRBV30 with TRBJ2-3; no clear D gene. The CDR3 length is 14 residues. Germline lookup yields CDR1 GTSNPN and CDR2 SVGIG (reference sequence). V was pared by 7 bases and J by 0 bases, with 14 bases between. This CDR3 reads CASALDGSTDTQYF. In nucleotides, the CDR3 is TGTGCCTCCGCCCTTGACGGGAGCACAGATACGCAGTATTTT.

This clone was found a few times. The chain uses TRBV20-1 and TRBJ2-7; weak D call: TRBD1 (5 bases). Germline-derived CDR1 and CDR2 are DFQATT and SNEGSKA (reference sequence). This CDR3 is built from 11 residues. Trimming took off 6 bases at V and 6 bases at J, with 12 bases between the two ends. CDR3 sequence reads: CSAAKGSEQYF. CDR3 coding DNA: TGCAGTGCCGCAAAGGGGTCCGAGCAGTACTTC.

The CDR3 loop reads CASAPRGLAGVEKQYF. DNA of the CDR3: TGTGCCAGCGCCCCGAGGGGGCTAGCGGGAGTTGAGAAGCAGTACTTC. The chain carries TRBV7-9 and TRBJ2-7, with 10 nucleotides matching TRBD2. Trimming removed 8 bases from V and 8 bases from J; junction bases left unmatched: 18. The CDR3 has 16 amino acids. Germline V lookup: CDR1 SEHNR, CDR2 FQNEAQ (reference sequence).

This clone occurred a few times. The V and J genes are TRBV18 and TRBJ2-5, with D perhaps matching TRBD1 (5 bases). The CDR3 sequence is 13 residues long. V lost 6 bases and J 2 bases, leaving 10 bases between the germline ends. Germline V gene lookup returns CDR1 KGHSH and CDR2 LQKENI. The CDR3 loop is CASSIPGQETQYF. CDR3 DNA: TGTGCCAGCTCTATCCCAGGGCAAGAGACCCAGTACTTC.

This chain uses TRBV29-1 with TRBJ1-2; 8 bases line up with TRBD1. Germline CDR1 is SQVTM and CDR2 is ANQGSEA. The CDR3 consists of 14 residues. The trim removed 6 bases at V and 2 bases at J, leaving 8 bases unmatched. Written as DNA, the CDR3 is TGCAGCGTCGCCTCAGGGGGCGGGAACTATGGCTACACCTTC. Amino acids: CSVASGGGNYGYTF.

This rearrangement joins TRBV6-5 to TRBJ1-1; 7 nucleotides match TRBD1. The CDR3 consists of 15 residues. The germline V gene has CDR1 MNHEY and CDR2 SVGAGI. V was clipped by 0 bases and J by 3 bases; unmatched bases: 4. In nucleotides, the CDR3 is TGTGCCAGCAGTTACTCGAGACAGGGTGACACTGAAGCTTTCTTT. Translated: CASSYSRQGDTEAFF.

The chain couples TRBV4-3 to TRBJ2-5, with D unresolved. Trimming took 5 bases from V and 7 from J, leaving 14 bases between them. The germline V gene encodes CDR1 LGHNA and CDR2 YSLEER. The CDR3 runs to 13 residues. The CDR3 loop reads CASSTGADGTQYF. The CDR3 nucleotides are TGCGCCAGCAGCACCGGAGCCGATGGGACCCAGTACTTC.

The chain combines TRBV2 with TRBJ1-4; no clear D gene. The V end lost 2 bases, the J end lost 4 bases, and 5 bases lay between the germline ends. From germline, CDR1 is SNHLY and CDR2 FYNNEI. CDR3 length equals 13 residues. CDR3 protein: CASSEQRNEKLFF. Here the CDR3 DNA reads TGTGCCAGCAGTGAACAGCGTAATGAAAAACTGTTTTTT. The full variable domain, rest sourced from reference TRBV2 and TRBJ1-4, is EPEVTQTPSHQVTQMGQEVILRCVPISNHLYFYWYRQILGQKVEFLVSFYNNEISEKSEIFDDQFSVERPDGSNFTLKIRSTKLEDSAMYFCASSEQRNEKLFFGSGTQLSVL.

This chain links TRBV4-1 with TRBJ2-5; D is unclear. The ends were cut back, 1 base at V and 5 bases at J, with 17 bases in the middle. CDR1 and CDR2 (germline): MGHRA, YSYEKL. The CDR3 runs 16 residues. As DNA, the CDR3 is TGCGCCAGCAGCCAAGTACGCTCGAAATCCGGGGAGACCCAGTACTTC. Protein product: CASSQVRSKSGETQYF.

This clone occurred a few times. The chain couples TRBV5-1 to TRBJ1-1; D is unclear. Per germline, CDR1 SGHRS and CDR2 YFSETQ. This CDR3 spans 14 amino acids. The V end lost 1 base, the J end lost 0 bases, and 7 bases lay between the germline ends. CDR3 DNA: TGCGCCAGCAGCTTGACAGCCATGAACACTGAAGCTTTCTTT. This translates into CASSLTAMNTEAFF.

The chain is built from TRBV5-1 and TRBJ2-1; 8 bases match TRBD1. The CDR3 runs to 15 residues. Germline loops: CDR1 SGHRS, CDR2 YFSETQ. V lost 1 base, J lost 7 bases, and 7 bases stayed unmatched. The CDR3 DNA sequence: TGCGCCAGCAGCTTGAACCAGGGGGCGGTAAATGAGCAGTTCTTC. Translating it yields CASSLNQGAVNEQFF.

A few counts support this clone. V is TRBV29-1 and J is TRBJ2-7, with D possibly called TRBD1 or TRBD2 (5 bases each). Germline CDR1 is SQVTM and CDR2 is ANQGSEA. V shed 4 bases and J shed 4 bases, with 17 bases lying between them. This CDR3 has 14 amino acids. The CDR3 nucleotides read TGCAGCGTTGCCGGGACCTTGAGAAGGTACGAGCAGTACTTC. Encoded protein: CSVAGTLRRYEQYF.

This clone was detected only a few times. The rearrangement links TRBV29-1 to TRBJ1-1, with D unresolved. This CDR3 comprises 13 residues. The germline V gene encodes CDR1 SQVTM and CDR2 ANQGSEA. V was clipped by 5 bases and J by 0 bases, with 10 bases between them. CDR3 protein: CSVLGSLNTEAFF. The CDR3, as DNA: TGCAGCGTTCTTGGTTCTTTGAACACTGAAGCTTTCTTT.

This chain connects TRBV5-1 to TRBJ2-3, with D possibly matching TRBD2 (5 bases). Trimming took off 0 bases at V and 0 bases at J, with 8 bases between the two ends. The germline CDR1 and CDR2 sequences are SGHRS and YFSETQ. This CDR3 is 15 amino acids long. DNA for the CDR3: TGCGCCAGCAGCTTGGGAGGGAGCAGCACAGATACGCAGTATTTT. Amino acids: CASSLGGSSTDTQYF.